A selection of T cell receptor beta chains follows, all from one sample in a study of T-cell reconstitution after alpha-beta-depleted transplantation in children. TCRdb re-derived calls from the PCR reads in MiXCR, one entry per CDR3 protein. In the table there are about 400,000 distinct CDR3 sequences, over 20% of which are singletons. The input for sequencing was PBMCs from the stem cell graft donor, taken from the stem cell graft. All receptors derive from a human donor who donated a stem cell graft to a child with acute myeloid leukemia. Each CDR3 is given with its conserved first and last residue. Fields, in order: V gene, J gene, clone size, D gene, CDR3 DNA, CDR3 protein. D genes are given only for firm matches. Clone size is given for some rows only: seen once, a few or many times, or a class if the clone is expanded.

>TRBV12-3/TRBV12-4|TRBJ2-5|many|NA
TGTGCCAGCACCCTTCTAGCGCTTGGAGAGACCCAGTACTTC
CASTLLALGETQYF
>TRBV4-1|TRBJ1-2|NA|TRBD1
TGCGCCAGCAGCCAAGGCCAGGGGGGCTATGGCTACACCTTC
CASSQGQGGYGYTF
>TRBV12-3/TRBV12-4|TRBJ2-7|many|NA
TGTGCCAGCAGTTTAGTTGGCTCCTACGAGCAGTACTTC
CASSLVGSYEQYF
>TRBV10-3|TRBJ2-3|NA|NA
TGTGCCATCGAGTCTGGAGGCACAGATACGCAGTATTTT
CAIESGGTDTQYF
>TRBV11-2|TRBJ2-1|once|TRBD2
TGTGCCAGCAGCTTGGAGCGGGAGGGGAATGAGCAGTTCTTC
CASSLEREGNEQFF
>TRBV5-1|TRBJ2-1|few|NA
TGCGCCAGCAGCGCCCAGGGAGATGTCTATGAGCAGTTCTTC
CASSAQGDVYEQFF
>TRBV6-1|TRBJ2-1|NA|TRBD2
TGTGCCAGCAGTCTCGGACTAGCGACTGTTGATGAGCAGTTCTTC
CASSLGLATVDEQFF
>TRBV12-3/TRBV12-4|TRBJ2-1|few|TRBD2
TGTGCCAGCAGTTTAGGGGTACTAGCGGCTTCCTACAATGAGCAGTTCTTC
CASSLGVLAASYNEQFF
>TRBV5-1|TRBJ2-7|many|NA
TGCGCCAGCAGCTTGGACCCTAGTACAGGAGGGGGCGAGCAGTACTTC
CASSLDPSTGGGEQYF
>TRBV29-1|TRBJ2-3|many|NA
TGCAGCGTTGTGGGACAATACACAGATACGCAGTATTTT
CSVVGQYTDTQYF
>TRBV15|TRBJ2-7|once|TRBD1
TGTGCCACCAGCAAAGACAGGGACAGCTCCTACGAGCAGTACTTC
CATSKDRDSSYEQYF
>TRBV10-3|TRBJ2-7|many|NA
TGTGCCATCAGTGAGGGACAAAGCTCCTACGAGCAGTACTTC
CAISEGQSSYEQYF
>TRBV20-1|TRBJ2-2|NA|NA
TGCAGTGCTAGGGCGCGGGGTTTCGGGGAGCTGTTTTTT
CSARARGFGELFF
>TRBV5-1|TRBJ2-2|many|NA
TGCGCCAGCAGCTCATGGGACGCGAACACCGGGGAGCTGTTTTTT
CASSSWDANTGELFF
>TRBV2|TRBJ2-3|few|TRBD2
TGTGCCGGGCGGGAGGCCAGAAACACAGATACGCAGTATTTT
CAGREARNTDTQYF
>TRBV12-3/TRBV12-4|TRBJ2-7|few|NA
TGTGCCAGCAGTCCAGCCCGGACATTCTCCTACGAGCAGTACTTC
CASSPARTFSYEQYF
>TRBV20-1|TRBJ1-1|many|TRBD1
TGCAGTGCTGCCGGACAGGGGCCGATTATGAACACTGAAGCTTTCTTT
CSAAGQGPIMNTEAFF
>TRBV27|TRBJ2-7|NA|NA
TGTGCCAGCAGCTATCCCCGCGAACACGAGCAGTACTTC
CASSYPREHEQYF
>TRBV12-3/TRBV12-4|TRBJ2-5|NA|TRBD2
TGTGCCAGCAGTGTTCCTAGCGGGAGGGCCGGGGAGACCCAGTACTTC
CASSVPSGRAGETQYF
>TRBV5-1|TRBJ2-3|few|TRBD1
TGCGCCAGCAGCTTGGCAGGACAGGGGGCCACAGATACGCAGTATTTT
CASSLAGQGATDTQYF
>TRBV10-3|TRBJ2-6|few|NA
TGTGCCATCAGTGAGTCGAAGGGGGGCGTCTCTGGGGCCAACGTCCTGACTTTC
CAISESKGGVSGANVLTF
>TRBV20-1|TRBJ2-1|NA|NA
TGCAGTGCTCCACCGACTAGACCCGCCTTC
CSAPPTRPAF
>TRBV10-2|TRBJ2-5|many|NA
TGCGCCAGCCGGGACCTTGGAGGGGAGACCCAGTACTTC
CASRDLGGETQYF
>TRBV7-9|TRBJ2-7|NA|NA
TGTGCCAGCAGCTCCGACGACAGTCCCTCCTACGAGCAGTACTTC
CASSSDDSPSYEQYF
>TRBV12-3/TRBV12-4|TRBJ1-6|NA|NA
TGTGCCAGCAGTTTTGGGGTACGGGACTCACCCCTCCACTTT
CASSFGVRDSPLHF
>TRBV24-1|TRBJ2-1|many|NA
TGTGCCACCGGTTCTCGGCTCGGCCGCAATGAGCAGTTCTTC
CATGSRLGRNEQFF
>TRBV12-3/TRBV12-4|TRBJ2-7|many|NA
TGTGCCAGCACCTTGAATGCCGGAAAATACGAGCAGTACTTC
CASTLNAGKYEQYF
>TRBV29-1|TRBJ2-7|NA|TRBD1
TGCAGCGTTGCAGGGGGCTCCGAGCAGTACTTC
CSVAGGSEQYF
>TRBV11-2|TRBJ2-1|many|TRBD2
TGTGCCAGCAGCTTAGAAGCGGGGGCCTACAATGAGCAGTTCTTC
CASSLEAGAYNEQFF
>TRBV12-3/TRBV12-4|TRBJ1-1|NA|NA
TGTGCCAGCAGTTTAGGGATGGGGACTGAAGCTTTCTTT
CASSLGMGTEAFF
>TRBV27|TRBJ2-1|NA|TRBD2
TGTGCCAGCAGTTCCCTTAGCGGGAGCAGTAATGAGCAGTTCTTC
CASSSLSGSSNEQFF
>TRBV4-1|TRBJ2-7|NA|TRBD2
TGCGCCAGCAGCCCATCGGGTAGCGGGGCTTACGAGCAGTACTTC
CASSPSGSGAYEQYF
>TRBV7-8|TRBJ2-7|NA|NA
TGTGCCAGCAGCTTAGAAACCGTGAGATCCTACGAGCAGTACTTC
CASSLETVRSYEQYF
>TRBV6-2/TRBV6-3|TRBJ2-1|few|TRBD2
TGTGCCAGCAGTGGCGTCCCTAGCGGGAGGCATGAGCAGTTCTTC
CASSGVPSGRHEQFF
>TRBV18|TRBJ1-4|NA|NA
TGTGCCAGCTCACCAAGGACCTACAGCACTAATGAAAAACTGTTTTTT
CASSPRTYSTNEKLFF
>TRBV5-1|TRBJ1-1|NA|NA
TGCGCCAGCAGCTTGGCCGTAAGCACTGAAGCTTTCTTT
CASSLAVSTEAFF
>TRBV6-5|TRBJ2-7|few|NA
TGTGCCAGCAGTTCGGTCTCCGAGCAGTACTTC
CASSSVSEQYF
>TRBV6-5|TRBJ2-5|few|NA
TGTGCCAGCAGTTACTCAGGGGGACGGGAGACCCAGTACTTC
CASSYSGGRETQYF
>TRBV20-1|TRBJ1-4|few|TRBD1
TGCAGTGCAAAAAGGGGGCCTAATGAAAAACTGTTTTTT
CSAKRGPNEKLFF
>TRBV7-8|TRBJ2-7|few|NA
TGTGCCAGCAGCTCCTCCGGGGGCGGGAGCTCCTACGAGCAGTACTTC
CASSSSGGGSSYEQYF
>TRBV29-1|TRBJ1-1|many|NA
TGCAGCGTCGCCGGCGGGGTGGACACTGAAGCTTTCTTT
CSVAGGVDTEAFF
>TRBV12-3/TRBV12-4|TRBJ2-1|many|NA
TGTGCCAGCAGTTTATTTGGGGGGCAAGGTGAGCAGTTCTTC
CASSLFGGQGEQFF
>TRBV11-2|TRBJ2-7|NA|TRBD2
TGTGCCAGCGGACTAGTCAACGAGCAGTACTTC
CASGLVNEQYF
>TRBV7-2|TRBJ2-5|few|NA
TGTGCCAGCAGCTTAAGAAATAGCGGAAAATTACTATTC
CASSLRNSGKLLF
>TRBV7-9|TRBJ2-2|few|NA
TGTGCCAGCAGCTTATGGGAAGCCACCGGGGAGCTGTTTTTT
CASSLWEATGELFF
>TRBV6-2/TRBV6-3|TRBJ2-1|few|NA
TGTGCCAGCAGTTACTCGAATTGGGCGGGCAATGAGCAGTTCTTC
CASSYSNWAGNEQFF
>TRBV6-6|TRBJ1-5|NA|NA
TGTGCCAGCAGTTACATCCGCAATCAGCCCCAGCATTTT
CASSYIRNQPQHF
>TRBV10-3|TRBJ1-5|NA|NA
TGTGCCATCAGTGAGACAACAGGTGGCAATCAGCCCCAGCATTTT
CAISETTGGNQPQHF
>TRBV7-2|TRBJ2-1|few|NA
TGTGCCAGCAGCTTGCCCCCGTTTCGGCGACAAAACAATGAGCAGTTCTTC
CASSLPPFRRQNNEQFF